The rows below give T cell receptor beta chains drawn from one sample of a study of shared clonotypes between healthy human individuals. Using immunoSEQ multiplex PCR, the repertoire was profiled, and TCRdb retains in-frame clones only, with some absent. The sample has 2 million or so clones, just under 95% seen once. Sequencing input: naive CD8+ T cells sorted from blood. Source of these receptors: a man aged 18 to 30 in good health. Each CDR3 is given with its conserved first and last residue. D genes are given only for firm matches. Size is stated for part of the rows, as once, few or many counts, or as a class when the clone is expanded.

NA	NA	TRBV19	TRBJ2-5	CASNLGLGGAETQYF	TGTGCCAGTAACCTTGGGTTGGGGGGCGCGGAGACCCAGTACTTC
once	NA	TRBV4-3	TRBJ2-1	CASSQDGGGISYNEQFF	TGCGCCAGCAGCCAAGATGGGGGCGGTATCTCCTACAATGAGCAGTTCTTC
NA	NA	TRBV5-6	TRBJ1-5	CASSLWAVSNQPQHF	TGTGCCAGCAGCTTGTGGGCAGTCAGCAATCAGCCCCAGCATTTT
NA	NA	TRBV13	TRBJ2-7	CASSFSRIYEQYF	TGTGCCAGCAGCTTTTCCAGGATCTACGAGCAGTACTTC
NA	NA	TRBV11-3	TRBJ2-1	CASSPRDMSYEQFF	TGTGCCAGCAGCCCCCGGGACATGTCCTATGAGCAGTTCTTC
NA	NA	TRBV28	TRBJ2-5	CASSFASWAGETQYF	TGTGCCAGCAGTTTCGCTAGCTGGGCGGGGGAGACCCAGTACTTC
NA	NA	TRBV27	TRBJ2-1	CASSSVFGDEQFF	TGTGCCAGCAGTTCTGTCTTCGGGGATGAGCAGTTCTTC
NA	NA	TRBV28	TRBJ1-3	CASSRLGRDTIYF	TGTGCCAGCAGCCGCTTGGGGAGGGACACCATATATTTT
NA	TRBD1	TRBV2	TRBJ1-5	CASSGQGAWQPQHF	TGTGCCAGCAGCGGACAGGGGGCATGGCAGCCCCAGCATTTT
NA	NA	TRBV10-3	TRBJ2-6	CAISGTDSGANVLTF	TGTGCCATCAGTGGGACAGACTCTGGGGCCAACGTCCTGACTTTC
NA	NA	TRBV9	TRBJ2-3	CASSPFTDTQYF	TGTGCCAGCAGCCCGTTCACAGATACGCAGTATTTT
NA	NA	TRBV10-3	TRBJ2-7	CAISEAWDYEQYF	TGTGCCATCAGTGAGGCCTGGGACTACGAGCAGTACTTC
NA	NA	TRBV7-6	TRBJ2-5	CASSSFGGGEETQYF	TGTGCCAGCAGCTCGTTCGGCGGCGGGGAGGAGACCCAGTACTTC
NA	NA	TRBV25-1	TRBJ2-7	CASSEGGVPYEQYF	TGTGCCAGCAGTGAAGGCGGGGTCCCCTACGAGCAGTACTTC
NA	NA	TRBV28	TRBJ2-1	CASSPLSYNEQFF	TGTGCCAGCAGCCCTTTGTCGTACAATGAGCAGTTCTTC
few	NA	TRBV6-1	TRBJ2-2	CASSELPRVIPGELFF	TGTGCCAGCAGTGAATTGCCCAGGGTCATACCCGGGGAGCTGTTTTTT
NA	TRBD2	TRBV7-9	TRBJ2-3	CASSSGDSGRAVDTQYF	TGTGCCAGCAGCTCGGGAGATAGCGGGAGGGCCGTAGATACGCAGTATTTT
NA	NA	TRBV19	TRBJ2-7	CASSTRDTFYEQYF	TGTGCCAGTAGTACCCGGGACACCTTCTACGAGCAGTACTTC
NA	TRBD2	TRBV7-9	TRBJ2-2	CASSSSLAGGDTGELFF	TGTGCCAGCAGCTCCTCTCTAGCGGGAGGGGACACCGGGGAGCTGTTTTTT
NA	NA	TRBV30	TRBJ2-7	CAWSWDPSSYEQYF	TGTGCCTGGAGTTGGGACCCTTCCTCCTACGAGCAGTACTTC
NA	NA	TRBV10-3	TRBJ2-3	CAISDLLPGPQPSSTDTQYF	TGTGCCATCAGTGATTTACTTCCGGGACCACAACCATCTAGCACAGATACGCAGTATTTT
NA	TRBD1	TRBV14	TRBJ1-2	CASSPKVTGVYGYTF	TGTGCCAGCAGCCCGAAGGTGACAGGGGTATATGGCTACACCTTC
NA	TRBD1	TRBV5-6	TRBJ2-3	CASSWRTGSTDTQYF	TGTGCCAGCAGCTGGAGGACAGGGAGCACAGATACGCAGTATTTT
NA	NA	TRBV6-5	TRBJ2-7	CASSFSDGSSYEQYF	TGTGCCAGCAGTTTCTCGGACGGGAGCTCCTACGAGCAGTACTTC
NA	NA	TRBV7-9	TRBJ2-7	CASSLATTYEQYF	TGTGCCAGCAGCTTAGCGACAACCTACGAGCAGTACTTC